This T cell receptor (beta chain) was sequenced during a study of spatial heterogeneity in lung cancer. The wider study: There were 75 or so donors, all of them untreated patients with early-stage non-small cell lung cancer. Detected sequences consistently included more beta-chain ones than alpha-chain ones.

V gave up 4 bases and J gave up 1 base, with 11 bases separating them. The CDR3 is 16 amino acids. Germline-derived CDR1 and CDR2 are SNHLY and FYNNEI. Noted time point: blood at routine non-recurrence follow-up after resection. Each molecule of TCR cDNA was tagged with one unique molecular identifier. TCRdb passed the 5' RACE reads through MiXCR, listing each CDR3 protein once. In the table there are some 32,000 distinct CDR3 sequences, about 10% of which are singletons. This clonotype turned up a few times. Its antigen is not identified. Study results and limitations: Ubiquitous expanded tumor TCRs surfaced in blood more at resection than they did at follow-up.

V is TRBV2 and J is TRBJ2-6; D might be TRBD1 (6 bases). This receptor was identified in a female donor with early-stage non-small cell lung cancer. Here the sequenced sample was PBMCs, taken at follow-up. The CDR3 DNA follows: TGTGCCAGCAGTGTCAACAGGGCATCTGGGGCCAACGTCCTGACTTTC. It yields the protein CASSVNRASGANVLTF.